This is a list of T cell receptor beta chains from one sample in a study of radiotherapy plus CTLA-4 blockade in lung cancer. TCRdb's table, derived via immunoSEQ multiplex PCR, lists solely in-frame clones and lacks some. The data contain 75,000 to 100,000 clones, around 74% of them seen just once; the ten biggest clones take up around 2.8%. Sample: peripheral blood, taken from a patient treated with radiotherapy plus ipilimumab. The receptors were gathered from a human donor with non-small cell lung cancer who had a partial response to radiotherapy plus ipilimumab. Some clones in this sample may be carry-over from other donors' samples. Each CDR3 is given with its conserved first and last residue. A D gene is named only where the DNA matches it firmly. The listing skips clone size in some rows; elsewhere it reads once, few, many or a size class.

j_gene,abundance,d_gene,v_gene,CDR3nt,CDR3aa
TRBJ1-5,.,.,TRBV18,TGTGCCAGCTCACCGTTCTGGGGAGGGACCCTGGACTATAGCAATCAGCCCCAGCATTTT,CASSPFWGGTLDYSNQPQHF
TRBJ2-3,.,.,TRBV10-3,TGTGCCATCACCCGGGACTCCGCCACAGATACGCAGTATTTT,CAITRDSATDTQYF
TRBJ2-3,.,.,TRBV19,TGTGCCAGTAGTAAACTAAGGTCGGGGGAGGATACGCAGTATTTT,CASSKLRSGEDTQYF
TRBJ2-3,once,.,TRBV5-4,TGTGCCAGCAACCCCTCCGGGTTAAGCTCAGATACGCAGTATTTT,CASNPSGLSSDTQYF
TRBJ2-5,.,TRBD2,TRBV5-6,TGTGCCAGCAGCCCTAGCGGGAGAGAGACCCAGTACTTC,CASSPSGRETQYF
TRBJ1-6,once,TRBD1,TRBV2,TGTGCCAGCACCCTCTCCGGACAGGGTAATTCACCCCTCCACTTT,CASTLSGQGNSPLHF
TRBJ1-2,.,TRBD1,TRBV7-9,TGTGCCAGCAGCCCGACAGGGGGCTATGGCTACACCTTC,CASSPTGGYGYTF
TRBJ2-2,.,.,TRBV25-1,TGTGCCAGCAGTGGAGGACTACTAACTAATTCGAACACCGGGGAGCTGTTTTTT,CASSGGLLTNSNTGELFF
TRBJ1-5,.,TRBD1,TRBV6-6,TGTGCCAGCAGTTACGCCAGGGGGCAGGGCCAGCCCCAGCATTTT,CASSYARGQGQPQHF
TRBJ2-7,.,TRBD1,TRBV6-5,TGTGCCAGCAGTCAGGGGGTCACCTACGAGCAGTACTTC,CASSQGVTYEQYF
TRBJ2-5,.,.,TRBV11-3,TGTGCCAGCAGCTTACGGGAACCGGAGACCCAGTACTTC,CASSLREPETQYF
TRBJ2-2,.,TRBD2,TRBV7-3,TGTGCCAGCAGCTTAGGCCTAGCGGGCCGCACCGGGGAGCTGTTTTTT,CASSLGLAGRTGELFF
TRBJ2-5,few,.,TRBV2,TGTGCCAGCAATGTCTGGGGAGCGGAGACCCAGTACTTC,CASNVWGAETQYF
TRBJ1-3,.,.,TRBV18,TGTGCCAGCTCACCCGGCAGGACTTACTCTGGAAACACCATATATTTT,CASSPGRTYSGNTIYF
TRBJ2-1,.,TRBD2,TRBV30,TGTGCCTGGAGTGTCCTCACCGGGACTAGCGTTGAGCAGTTCTTC,CAWSVLTGTSVEQFF
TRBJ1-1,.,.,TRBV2,TGTGCCACTCAGATTATGAACACTGAAGCTTTCTTT,CATQIMNTEAFF